This passage covers 2 T cell receptor beta chains from one sample sequenced in a study of T-cell memory formation after mild COVID-19. TCRdb analysed the 5' RACE reads with MiXCR anew, one entry per CDR3 protein. The sample yields approximately 100,000 distinct CDR3 sequences, 9.5% to 15% seen once. The sample taken for sequencing was PBMCs or a T cell subset sorted from them (not recorded which). These TCRs come from an adult woman who had mild COVID-19 (a few samples of this study predate the infection). Cell type and time point are not known.

V gene TRBV7-9 combines with J gene TRBJ2-3; D possibly corresponds to TRBD1 (5 bases). With 5 bases removed from V and 2 bases from J, the gap between germline ends came to 8 bases. Germline CDR1 and CDR2: SEHNR and FQNEAQ (reference sequence). This CDR3 has 13 residues. CDR3 residues: CASSGAFTDTQYF. For the CDR3, the DNA is TGTGCCAGCAGCGGGGCGTTCACAGATACGCAGTATTTT.

This chain uses TRBV5-6 with TRBJ2-2; 10 bases agree with TRBD2. V was clipped by 4 bases and J by 3 bases; unmatched bases: 6. Germline CDR1 and CDR2: SGHDT and YYEEEE. CDR3 length equals 16 residues. For the CDR3, the DNA is TGTGCCAGCAGCCGCCGGCTAGCGGGGGACACCGGGGAGCTGTTTTTT. Residues: CASSRRLAGDTGELFF. Using reference TRBV5-6 and TRBJ2-2 for the parts outside the CDR3, the full variable domain is DAGVTQSPTHLIKTRGQQVTLRCSPKSGHDTVSWYQQALGQGPQFIFQYYEEEERQRGNFPDRFSGHQFPNYSSELNVNALLLGDSALYLCASSRRLAGDTGELFFGEGSRLTVL.